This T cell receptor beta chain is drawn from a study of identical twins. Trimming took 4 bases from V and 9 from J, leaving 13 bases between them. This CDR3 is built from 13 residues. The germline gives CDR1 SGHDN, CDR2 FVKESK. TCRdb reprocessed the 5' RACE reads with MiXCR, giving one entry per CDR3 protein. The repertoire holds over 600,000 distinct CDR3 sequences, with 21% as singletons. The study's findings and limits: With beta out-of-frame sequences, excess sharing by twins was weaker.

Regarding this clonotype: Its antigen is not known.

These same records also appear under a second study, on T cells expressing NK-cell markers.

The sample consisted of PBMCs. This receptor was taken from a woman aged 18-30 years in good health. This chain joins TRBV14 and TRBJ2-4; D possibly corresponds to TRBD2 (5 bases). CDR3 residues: CASSLTGVGIQYF. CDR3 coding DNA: TGTGCCAGCAGCCTTACCGGGGTCGGCATTCAGTACTTC.